These T cell receptor beta chains were read from a single sample in a study of blood T cell repertoires in COVID-19. Assay used: immunoSEQ multiplex PCR; TCRdb lists only in-frame clones, some missing. The table includes around 170,000 clones, roughly 90% detected once. Sample: peripheral blood. These receptors were obtained from a man in his sixties with acute or convalescent COVID-19. Both conserved end residues are part of each CDR3. The order of the fields is J gene, V gene, CDR3 protein.

>TRBJ1-4|TRBV18
CASSPVGQTNEKLFF
>TRBJ2-3|TRBV5-1
CASSPGLAGDFFPDTQYF
>TRBJ1-5|TRBV6-2/TRBV6-3
CASSSHGNQPQHF
>TRBJ1-1|TRBV12-3/TRBV12-4
CASTPFRAEAFF
>TRBJ2-1|TRBV5-1
CASSLGQGPYNEQFF
>TRBJ2-5|TRBV24-1
CATSDPTGRRETQYF
>TRBJ2-1|TRBV19
CASSIGPSGGMYNEQFF
>TRBJ1-4|TRBV27
CASRAFGKEKKLFF
>TRBJ1-1|TRBV5-1
CASSYREWTEAFF
>TRBJ2-7|TRBV24-1
CATREVLDYEQYF
>TRBJ1-4|TRBV27
CASGTGGAGEKLFF
>TRBJ2-6|TRBV3-1/TRBV3-2
CASTGTDPSGANVLTF
>TRBJ1-2|TRBV4-1
CASSQENRGQNYGYTF
>TRBJ2-7|TRBV27
CASSLYPGGPSDEQYF
>TRBJ2-5|TRBV10-3
CAISLGTGGMGKETQYF
>TRBJ2-1|TRBV6-2/TRBV6-3
CASSRDRGNEQFF
>TRBJ1-4|TRBV5-1
CASSFGTYNEKLFF
>TRBJ1-2|TRBV14
CASSHGTVYGYTF
>TRBJ1-3|TRBV19
CATTGQGFGNTIYF
>TRBJ1-1|TRBV20-1
CSARRDTEAFF
>TRBJ2-3|TRBV14
CASSPASGGADTQYF
>TRBJ1-1|TRBV30
CAWGTGGLTEAFF
>TRBJ1-5|TRBV19
CASSIAPGPLGQPQHF